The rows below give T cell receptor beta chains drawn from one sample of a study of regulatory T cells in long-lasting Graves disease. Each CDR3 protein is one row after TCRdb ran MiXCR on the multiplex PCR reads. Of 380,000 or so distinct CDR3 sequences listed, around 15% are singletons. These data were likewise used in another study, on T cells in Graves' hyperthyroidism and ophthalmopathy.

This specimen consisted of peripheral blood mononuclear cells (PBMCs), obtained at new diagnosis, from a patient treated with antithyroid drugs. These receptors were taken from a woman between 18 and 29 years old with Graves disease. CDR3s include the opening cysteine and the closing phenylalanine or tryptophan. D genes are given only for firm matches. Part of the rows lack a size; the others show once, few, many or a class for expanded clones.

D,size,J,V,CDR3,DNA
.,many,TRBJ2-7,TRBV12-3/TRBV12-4,CASLHGGEQYF,TGTGCCAGCCTTCATGGGGGCGAGCAGTACTTC
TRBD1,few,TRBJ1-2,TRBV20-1,CSARGGTGTKF,TGCAGTGCTAGAGGTGGGACAGGGACTAAATTC
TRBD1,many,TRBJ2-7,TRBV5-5,CASRRGQGEYSEQYF,TGTGCCAGCAGAAGGGGACAGGGGGAGTACTCCGAGCAGTACTTC
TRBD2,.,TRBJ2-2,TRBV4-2,CASSQDDPRGLARELFF,TGTGCCAGCAGCCAAGATGATCCAAGAGGACTAGCCCGGGAGCTGTTTTTT
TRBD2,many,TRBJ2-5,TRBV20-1,CSARDLLAGALQETQYF,TGCAGTGCTAGAGATTTACTAGCGGGGGCCCTCCAAGAGACCCAGTACTTC
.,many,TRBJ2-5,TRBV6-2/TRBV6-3,CASSYPGRQETQYF,TGTGCCAGCAGTTACCCGGGAAGGCAAGAGACCCAGTACTTC
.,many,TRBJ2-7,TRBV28,CASKPAGAGAGAVSYEQYF,TGTGCCAGCAAGCCCGCGGGGGCTGGCGCGGGAGCGGTTAGTTACGAGCAGTACTTC
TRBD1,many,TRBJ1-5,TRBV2,CASRVTGGNQPQHF,TGTGCCAGCAGGGTTACAGGGGGCAATCAGCCCCAGCATTTT
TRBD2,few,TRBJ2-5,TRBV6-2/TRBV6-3,CASRTLAGFEGETQYF,TGTGCCAGCAGAACCCTAGCGGGATTCGAAGGAGAGACCCAGTACTTC
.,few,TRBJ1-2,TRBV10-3,CAISGGETRPTLYGYTF,TGTGCCATCAGTGGAGGGGAGACCAGACCGACACTTTATGGCTACACCTTC
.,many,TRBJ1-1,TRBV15,CATSRTGMNTEAFF,TGTGCCACCAGCAGAACAGGAATGAACACTGAAGCTTTCTTT
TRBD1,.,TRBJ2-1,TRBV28,CASSSYGTEYNEQFF,TGTGCCAGCAGTTCTTATGGGACAGAATACAATGAGCAGTTCTTC
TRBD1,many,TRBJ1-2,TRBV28,CASRPDRAGGYTF,TGTGCCAGCAGACCGGACAGGGCCGGTGGCTACACCTTC
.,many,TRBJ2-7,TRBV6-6,CASSYSQGSYEQYF,TGTGCCAGCAGTTACTCGCAGGGCTCCTACGAGCAGTACTTC
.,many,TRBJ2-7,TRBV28,CASSSRTDSYEQYF,TGTGCCAGCAGTTCGAGGACCGATTCCTACGAGCAGTACTTC
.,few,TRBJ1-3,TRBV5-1,CARKFDGAAGNTIYF,TGCGCCAGAAAATTCGACGGGGCCGCTGGAAACACCATATATTTT
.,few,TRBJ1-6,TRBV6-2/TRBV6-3,CASSQSTGNSPLHF,TGTGCCAGCAGCCAAAGTACAGGGAATTCACCCCTCCACTTT
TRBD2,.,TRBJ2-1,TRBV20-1,CSARGLRTATYNEQFF,TGCAGTGCTAGGGGACTACGCACCGCAACCTACAATGAGCAGTTCTTC
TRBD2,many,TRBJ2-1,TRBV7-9,CASSPGLADNEQFF,TGTGCCAGCAGTCCGGGACTAGCGGACAATGAGCAGTTCTTC
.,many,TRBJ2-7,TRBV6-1,CAGRGLAPYEQYF,TGTGCCGGTCGAGGCCTAGCGCCCTACGAGCAGTACTTC
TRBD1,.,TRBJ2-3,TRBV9,CASNVGDRGFRYTDTQYF,TGTGCCAGCAACGTAGGTGACAGGGGCTTCCGATACACAGATACGCAGTATTTT
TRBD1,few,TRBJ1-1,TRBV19,CASSIVGQGSEAFF,TGTGCCAGTAGTATAGTTGGACAGGGGTCTGAAGCTTTCTTT
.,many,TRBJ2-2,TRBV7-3,CASSLKARTGELFF,TGTGCCAGCAGCTTAAAGGCACGCACCGGGGAGCTGTTTTTT
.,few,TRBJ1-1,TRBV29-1,CSGGRYRDTEAFF,TGCAGCGGGGGGAGGTATCGAGACACTGAAGCTTTCTTT
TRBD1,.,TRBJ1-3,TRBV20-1,CSAPTRTGGHGNTIYF,TGCAGTGCTCCCACCCGGACAGGGGGGCATGGTAACACCATATATTTT
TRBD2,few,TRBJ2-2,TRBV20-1,CSARRLAGGNTGELFF,TGCAGTGCTAGACGACTAGCGGGGGGGAACACCGGGGAGCTGTTTTTT
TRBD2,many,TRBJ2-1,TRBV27,CASRNNIRASGGAVDEQFF,TGTGCCAGCAGGAACAACATTAGGGCTAGCGGGGGGGCTGTGGATGAGCAGTTCTTC
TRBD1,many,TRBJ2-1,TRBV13,CASSLLPGQGFF,TGTGCCAGCAGCTTACTTCCGGGACAGGGGTTCTTC
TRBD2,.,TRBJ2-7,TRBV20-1,CSAGARWRETNEQYF,TGCAGTGCTGGGGCCCGGTGGCGGGAGACTAACGAGCAGTACTTC
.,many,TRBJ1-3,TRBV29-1,CSVEDQGGSRNTIYF,TGCAGCGTTGAAGATCAAGGGGGTTCGAGAAACACCATATATTTT
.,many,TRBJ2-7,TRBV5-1,CASSWGGDEQYF,TGCGCCAGCAGCTGGGGCGGCGACGAGCAGTACTTC
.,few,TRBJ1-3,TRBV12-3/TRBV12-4,CAWIAGNTIYF,TGTGCTTGGATAGCTGGAAACACCATATATTTT
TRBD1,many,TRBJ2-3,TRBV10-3,CAIRSGTGSDTQYF,TGTGCCATCAGGTCCGGGACAGGGTCAGATACGCAGTATTTT